These 8 T cell receptor beta chains originate from one sample sequenced in a study of regulatory T cells in long-lasting Graves disease. Libraries of TCR beta came from iRepertoire HTBI primers plus Arm-PCR of CDR3 regions. TCRdb itself ran the multiplex PCR reads through MiXCR, one entry per CDR3 protein. The table lists hundreds of thousands of distinct CDR3 sequences, about 20% of them singletons. The sample's time point: persistent/refractory GD, antithyroid drugs over 5 years with positive TRAb. RNA from PBMCs was the source of the TCR library. This specimen was peripheral blood mononuclear cells (PBMCs), taken when the disease was refractory, from a patient treated with antithyroid drugs. The receptors come from a female donor with Graves disease.

Turning to this clonotype: An end of the junction does not agree with germline; a read error may underlie this. The chain has TRBV6-1 and TRBJ1-2; 12 bases align to TRBD1. Germline V gene lookup returns CDR1 MNHNS and CDR2 SASEGT. The CDR3 has 14 residues. CDR3 region: CASSREGTGGGYTF. CDR3 coding DNA: TGTGCTAGCAGTCGGGAAGGGACAGGGGGCGGCTACACCTTC.

This clonotype has at least ten counts. The chain employs TRBV30 and TRBJ1-2; D call uncertain. The CDR3 contains 12 residues. Germline assignment: CDR1 GTSNPN and CDR2 SVGIG (reference sequence). V was shortened by 1 base and J by 5 bases, with 8 bases between the two germline ends. CDR3 amino acids: CAWSALSYGYTF. DNA of the CDR3: TGTGCCTGGAGTGCCCTTTCTTATGGCTACACCTTC.

The chain recombines TRBV5-1 with TRBJ2-5; D not certain. Germline loops: CDR1 SGHRS, CDR2 YFSETQ. Trimming took 0 bases from V and 2 from J, leaving 11 bases between them. CDR3 length: 15 residues. The CDR3 spells CASSLGVRLQETQYF. CDR3 nucleotide sequence: TGCGCCAGCAGCTTGGGGGTTCGGCTTCAAGAGACCCAGTACTTC.

The chain recombines TRBV18 with TRBJ2-5; no clear D gene. From germline, CDR1 is KGHSH and CDR2 LQKENI. The germline V and J ends were trimmed by 5 bases and 5 bases, with 12 bases remaining between them. The CDR3 is 13 amino acids. Here the CDR3 DNA reads TGTGCCAGCTCAACCACCAAGGCGGAGACCCAGTACTTC. It codes for CASSTTKAETQYF.

The chain couples TRBV6-2 or TRBV6-3 to TRBJ1-5; D is possibly TRBD1 (5 bases). This CDR3 spans 19 amino acids. CDR1 and CDR2 from the germline V gene are MNHEY and SVGEGT. The V end was cut by 0 bases, the J end by 4 bases, with 22 bases between. CDR3 nucleotides: TGTGCCAGCAGTTACTCGTGGGTGTACAGGCTCGTGGAAAATCAGCCCCAGCATTTT. Protein product: CASSYSWVYRLVENQPQHF.

This clonotype was seen only a few times. The chain combines TRBV3-1 with TRBJ1-2; D ambiguous. CDR3 length: 13 amino acids. Germline loops: CDR1 LGHDT, CDR2 YNNKEL (reference sequence). V was pared by 1 base and J by 4 bases, with 7 bases between. The CDR3 reads CASSQVVSYGYTF. The DNA for the CDR3 is TGTGCCAGCAGCCAAGTGGTGAGCTATGGCTACACCTTC.

This clonotype has a handful of counts. The rearrangement links TRBV2 to TRBJ2-2; D uncertain. The CDR3 extends over 17 amino acids. Germline assignment: CDR1 SNHLY and CDR2 FYNNEI. The germline V and J ends were trimmed by 1 base and 2 bases, with 14 bases remaining between them. CDR3 DNA: TGTGCCAGCAGTGAAGGCCAGACCCTTCCTAACACCGGGGAGCTGTTTTTT. Translated: CASSEGQTLPNTGELFF.

This clonotype was seen more than once but under ten times. V gene TRBV20-1 combines with J gene TRBJ2-7; D tentatively fits TRBD1 or TRBD2 (6 bases each). Trimming left V 5 bases short and J 5 bases short, with 22 bases between. The CDR3 totals 15 residues. CDR1 and CDR2 from the germline V gene are DFQATT and SNEGSKA (reference sequence). The chain's CDR3 is CSAPDPGLGGHEQYF. The CDR3 DNA follows: TGCAGTGCTCCAGATCCGGGACTTGGGGGCCACGAGCAGTACTTC.